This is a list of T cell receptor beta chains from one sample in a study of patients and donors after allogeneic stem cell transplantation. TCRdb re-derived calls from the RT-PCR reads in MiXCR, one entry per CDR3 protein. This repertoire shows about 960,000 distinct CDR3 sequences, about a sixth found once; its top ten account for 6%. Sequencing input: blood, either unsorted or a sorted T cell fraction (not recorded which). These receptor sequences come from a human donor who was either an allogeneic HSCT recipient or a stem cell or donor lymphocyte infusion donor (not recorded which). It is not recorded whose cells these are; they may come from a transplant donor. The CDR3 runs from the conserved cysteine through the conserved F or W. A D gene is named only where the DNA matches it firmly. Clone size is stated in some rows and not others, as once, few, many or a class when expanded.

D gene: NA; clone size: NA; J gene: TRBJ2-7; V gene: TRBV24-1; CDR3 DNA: TGTGCCACCAGTGATTTGGGGGTCGACGAGCAGTACTTC; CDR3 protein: CATSDLGVDEQYF
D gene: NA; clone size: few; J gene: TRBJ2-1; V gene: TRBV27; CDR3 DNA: TGTGCCAGCAGGGCCCACACCGACAATGAGCAGTTCTTC; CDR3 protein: CASRAHTDNEQFF
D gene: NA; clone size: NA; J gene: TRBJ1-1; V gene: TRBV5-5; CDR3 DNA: TGTGCCAGCAGCTTGGCGAAAGGGCACTACACTGAAGCTTTCTTT; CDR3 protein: CASSLAKGHYTEAFF
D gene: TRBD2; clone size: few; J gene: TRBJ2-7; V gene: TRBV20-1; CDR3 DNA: TGCAGTGCTAGAGTTATCGGGGCCCAGGGACTATACGAGCAGTACTTC; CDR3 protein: CSARVIGAQGLYEQYF
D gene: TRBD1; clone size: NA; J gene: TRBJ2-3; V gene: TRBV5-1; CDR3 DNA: TGCGCCAGCAGCTTGGGGGGCAGACAGGGGAGAAGCACAGATACGCAGTATTTT; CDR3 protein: CASSLGGRQGRSTDTQYF
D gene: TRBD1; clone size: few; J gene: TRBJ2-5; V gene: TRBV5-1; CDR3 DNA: TGCGCCAGCAGCTTGGGGGACAGGGTAGAGACCCAGTACTTC; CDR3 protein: CASSLGDRVETQYF
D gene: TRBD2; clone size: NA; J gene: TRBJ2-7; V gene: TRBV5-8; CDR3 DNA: TGTGCCAGCAGCTTGCCCACCGGGACTAGCGGGATAGCGCAGTACTTC; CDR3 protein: CASSLPTGTSGIAQYF
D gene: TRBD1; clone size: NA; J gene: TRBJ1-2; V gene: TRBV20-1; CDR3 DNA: TGCAGTGCCCCGGGACAGGGGAGCGGCTATGGCTACACCTTC; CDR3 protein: CSAPGQGSGYGYTF
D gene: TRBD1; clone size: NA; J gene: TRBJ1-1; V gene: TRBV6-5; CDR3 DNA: TGTGCCAGCAGTTACCGACAGGGACTTGAAGCTTTCTTT; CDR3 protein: CASSYRQGLEAFF
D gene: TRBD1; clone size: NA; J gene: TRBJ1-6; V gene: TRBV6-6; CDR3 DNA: TGTGCCAGCAGGACAGGGGGTGGACCCCTCCACTTT; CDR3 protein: CASRTGGGPLHF
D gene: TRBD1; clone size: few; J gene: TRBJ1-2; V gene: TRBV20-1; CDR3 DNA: TGCAGTGCTGATGGGGGACAGGGTAAATATGGCTACACCTTC; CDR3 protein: CSADGGQGKYGYTF
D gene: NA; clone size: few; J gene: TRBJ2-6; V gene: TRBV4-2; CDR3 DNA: TGTGCCAGCAGCCAAGCCCCCTCAGTAAGTGGGGCCAACGTCCTGACTTTC; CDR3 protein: CASSQAPSVSGANVLTF
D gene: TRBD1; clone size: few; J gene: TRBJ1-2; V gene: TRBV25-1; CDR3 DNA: TGTGCCAGCAGTGGGTTGGGACAGGGCTATGGCTACACCTTC; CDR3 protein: CASSGLGQGYGYTF
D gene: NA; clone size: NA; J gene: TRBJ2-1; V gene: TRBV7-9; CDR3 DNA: TGTGCCAGCAGCTTTGGCGGGGCGTTCTTC; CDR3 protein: CASSFGGAFF
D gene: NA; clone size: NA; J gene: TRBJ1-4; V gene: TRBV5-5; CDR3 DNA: TGTGCCAGCAGCTTCATCCGGGGGCCAACTAATGAAAAACTGTTTTTT; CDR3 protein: CASSFIRGPTNEKLFF
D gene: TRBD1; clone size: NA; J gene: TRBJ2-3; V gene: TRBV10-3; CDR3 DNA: TGTGCCATACAGGGGGTGGCAGATACGCAGTATTTT; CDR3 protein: CAIQGVADTQYF
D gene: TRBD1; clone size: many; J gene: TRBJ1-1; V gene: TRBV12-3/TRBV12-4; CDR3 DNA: TGTGCCAGCAGCCGGGACAGGACTGCTGAAGCTTTCTTT; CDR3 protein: CASSRDRTAEAFF
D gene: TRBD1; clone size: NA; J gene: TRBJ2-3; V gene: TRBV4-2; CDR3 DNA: TGTGCCAGCAGCCAAGGGGGACAGGCGAGCACAGATACGCAGTATTTT; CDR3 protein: CASSQGGQASTDTQYF
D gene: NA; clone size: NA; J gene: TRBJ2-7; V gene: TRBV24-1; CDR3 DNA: TGTGCCACCAGTGACCCCACATTGGGCTCCTACGAGCAGTACTTC; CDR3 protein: CATSDPTLGSYEQYF
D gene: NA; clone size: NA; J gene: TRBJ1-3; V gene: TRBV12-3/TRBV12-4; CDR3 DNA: TGTGCCAGCAGTAATAGAAACACCATATATTTT; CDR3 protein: CASSNRNTIYF
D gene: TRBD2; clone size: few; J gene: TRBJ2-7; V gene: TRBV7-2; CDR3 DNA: TGTGCCAGCAGCTTAGACACAGCGGGGGGGCTCTACGAGCAGTACTTC; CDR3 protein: CASSLDTAGGLYEQYF
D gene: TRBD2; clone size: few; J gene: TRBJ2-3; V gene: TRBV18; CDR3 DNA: TGTGCCAGCTCACCACCACCTAGACTAGCGGGAGGTCTAAGCACAGATACGCAGTATTTT; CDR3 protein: CASSPPPRLAGGLSTDTQYF
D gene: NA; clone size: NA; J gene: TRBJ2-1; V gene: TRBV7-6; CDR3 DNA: TGTGCCAGCAGCGACGGGGGGCACAATGAGCAGTTCTTC; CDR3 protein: CASSDGGHNEQFF
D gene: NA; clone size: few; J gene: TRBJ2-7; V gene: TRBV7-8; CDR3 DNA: TGTGCCAGCAGCTTTCGAACGACAGACTCCTACGAGCAGTACTTC; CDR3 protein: CASSFRTTDSYEQYF
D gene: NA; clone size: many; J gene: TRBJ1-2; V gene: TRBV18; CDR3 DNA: TGCGCCAGCAGCCCTGGGGGAAACTATGGCTACACCTTC; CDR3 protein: CASSPGGNYGYTF